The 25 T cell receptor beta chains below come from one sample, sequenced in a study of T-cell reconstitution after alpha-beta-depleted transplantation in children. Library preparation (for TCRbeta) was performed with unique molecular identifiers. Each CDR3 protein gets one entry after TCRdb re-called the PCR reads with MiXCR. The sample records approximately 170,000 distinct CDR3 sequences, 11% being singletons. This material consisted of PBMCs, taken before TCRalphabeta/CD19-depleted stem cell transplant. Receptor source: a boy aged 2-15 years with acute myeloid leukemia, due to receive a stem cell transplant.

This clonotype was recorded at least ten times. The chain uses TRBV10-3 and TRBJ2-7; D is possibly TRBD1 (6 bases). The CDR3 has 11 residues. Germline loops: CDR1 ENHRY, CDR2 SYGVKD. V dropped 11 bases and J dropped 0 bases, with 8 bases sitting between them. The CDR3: CAVGGSYEQYF. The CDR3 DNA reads TGTGCCGTAGGGGGCTCCTACGAGCAGTACTTC.

CDR3 DNA: TGTGCCAGCTCTCCGGGACAGCTATCTAACTATGGCTACACCTTC. Translated, it gives CASSPGQLSNYGYTF. This chain uses TRBV3-1 with TRBJ1-2; 7 bases match TRBD1. Per germline, CDR1 LGHDT and CDR2 YNNKEL (reference sequence). The CDR3 spans 15 residues. V shed 8 bases, J shed 0 bases, and the junction held 9 bases outside the gene matches.

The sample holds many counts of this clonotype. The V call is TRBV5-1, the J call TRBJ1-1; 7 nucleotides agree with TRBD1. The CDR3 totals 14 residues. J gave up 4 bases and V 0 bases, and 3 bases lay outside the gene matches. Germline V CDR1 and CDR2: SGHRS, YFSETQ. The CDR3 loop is CASSLARGATEAFF. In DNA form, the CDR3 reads TGCGCCAGCAGCTTGGCCAGGGGGGCCACTGAAGCTTTCTTT. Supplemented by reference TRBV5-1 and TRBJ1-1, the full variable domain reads KAGVTQTPRYLIKTRGQQVTLSCSPISGHRSVSWYQQTPGQGLQFLFEYFSETQRNKGNFPGRFSGRQFSNSRSEMNVSTLELGDSALYLCASSLARGATEAFFGQGTRLTVV.

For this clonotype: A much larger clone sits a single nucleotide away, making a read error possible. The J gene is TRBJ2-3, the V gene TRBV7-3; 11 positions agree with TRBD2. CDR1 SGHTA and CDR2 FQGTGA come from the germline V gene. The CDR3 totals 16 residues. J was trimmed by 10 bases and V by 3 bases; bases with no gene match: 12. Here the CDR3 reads CASSFLAGGGPRAQYF. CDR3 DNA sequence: TGTGCCAGCAGCTTTCTAGCGGGGGGCGGGCCCCGGGCGCAGTATTTT.

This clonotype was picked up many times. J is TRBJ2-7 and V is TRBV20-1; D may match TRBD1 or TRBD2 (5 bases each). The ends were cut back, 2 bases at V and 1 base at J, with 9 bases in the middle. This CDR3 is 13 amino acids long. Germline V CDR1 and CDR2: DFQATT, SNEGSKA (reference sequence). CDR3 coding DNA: TGCAGTGCTAGACGAGAGGGGTCCTACGAGCAGTACGTC. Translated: CSARREGSYEQYV.

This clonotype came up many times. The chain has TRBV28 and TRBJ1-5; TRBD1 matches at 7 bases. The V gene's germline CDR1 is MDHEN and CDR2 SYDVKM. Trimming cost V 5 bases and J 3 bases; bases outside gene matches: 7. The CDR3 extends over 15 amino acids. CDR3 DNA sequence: TGTGCCAGCAGTATAGACAGGGAACTCAATCAGCCCCAGCATTTT. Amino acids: CASSIDRELNQPQHF.

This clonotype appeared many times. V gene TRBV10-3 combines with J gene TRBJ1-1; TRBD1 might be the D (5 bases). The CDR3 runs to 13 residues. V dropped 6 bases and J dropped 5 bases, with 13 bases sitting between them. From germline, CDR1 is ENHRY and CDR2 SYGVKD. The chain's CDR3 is CAIRAPGGTEAFF. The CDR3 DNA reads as TGTGCCATCAGAGCACCTGGGGGGACTGAAGCTTTCTTT.

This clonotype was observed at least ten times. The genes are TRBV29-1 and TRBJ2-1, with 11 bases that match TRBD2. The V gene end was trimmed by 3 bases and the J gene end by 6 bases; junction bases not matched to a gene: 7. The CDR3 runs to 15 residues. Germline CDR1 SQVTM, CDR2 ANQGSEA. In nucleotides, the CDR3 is TGCAGCGTTGACGAGACTAGCGGGATATCCAATGAGCAGTTCTTC. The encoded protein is CSVDETSGISNEQFF.

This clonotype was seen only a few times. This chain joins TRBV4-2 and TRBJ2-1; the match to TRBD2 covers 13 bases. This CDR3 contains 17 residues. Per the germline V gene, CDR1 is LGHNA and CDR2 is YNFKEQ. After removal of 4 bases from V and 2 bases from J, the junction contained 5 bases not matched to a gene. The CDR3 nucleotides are TGTGCCAGCAGCCTTAGTGGGACTAGCGGGACCTACAATGAGCAGTTCTTC. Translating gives CASSLSGTSGTYNEQFF.

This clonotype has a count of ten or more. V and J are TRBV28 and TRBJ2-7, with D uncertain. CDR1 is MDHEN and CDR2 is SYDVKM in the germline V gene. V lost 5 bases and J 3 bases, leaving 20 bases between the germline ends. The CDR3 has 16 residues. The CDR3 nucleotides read TGTGCCAGCAGTCCTTCTCGGAGCCCGACCAGCTACGAGCAGTACGTC. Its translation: CASSPSRSPTSYEQYV.

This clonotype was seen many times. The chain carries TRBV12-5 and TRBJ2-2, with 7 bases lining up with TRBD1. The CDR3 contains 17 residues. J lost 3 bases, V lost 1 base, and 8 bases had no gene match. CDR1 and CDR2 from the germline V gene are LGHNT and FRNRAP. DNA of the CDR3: TGTGCTAGTGGTTTGGCGATACAGGGGACATACACCGGGGAGCTGTTTTTT. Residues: CASGLAIQGTYTGELFF.

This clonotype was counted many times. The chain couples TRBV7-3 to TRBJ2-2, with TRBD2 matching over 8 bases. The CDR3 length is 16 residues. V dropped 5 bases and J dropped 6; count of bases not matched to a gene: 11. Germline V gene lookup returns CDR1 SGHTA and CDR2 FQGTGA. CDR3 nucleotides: TGTGCCAGCAGCCCCGGGGGGACTAGTATTCCCGGGGAGCTGTTTTTT. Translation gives CASSPGGTSIPGELFF.

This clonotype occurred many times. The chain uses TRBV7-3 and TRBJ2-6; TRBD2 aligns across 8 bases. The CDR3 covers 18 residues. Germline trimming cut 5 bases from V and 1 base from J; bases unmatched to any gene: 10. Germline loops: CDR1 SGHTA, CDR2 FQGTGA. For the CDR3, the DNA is TGTGCCAGCAGCCCGTCGGGCGGGGGGTTTTCTGGGGCCAACGTCCTGACTTTC. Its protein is CASSPSGGGFSGANVLTF.

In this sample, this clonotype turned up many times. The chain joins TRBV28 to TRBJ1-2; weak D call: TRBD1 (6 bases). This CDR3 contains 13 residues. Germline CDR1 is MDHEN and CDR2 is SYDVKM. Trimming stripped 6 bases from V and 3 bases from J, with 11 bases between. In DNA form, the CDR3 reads TGTGCCAGCAGATGGTACAGGGACTATGGCTACACCTTC. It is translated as CASRWYRDYGYTF.

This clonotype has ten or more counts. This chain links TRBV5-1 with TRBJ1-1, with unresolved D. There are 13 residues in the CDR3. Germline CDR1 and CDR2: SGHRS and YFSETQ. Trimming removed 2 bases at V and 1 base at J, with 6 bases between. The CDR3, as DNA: TGCGCCAGCAGCTTCGACCGGAACACTGAAGCTTTCTTT. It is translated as CASSFDRNTEAFF.

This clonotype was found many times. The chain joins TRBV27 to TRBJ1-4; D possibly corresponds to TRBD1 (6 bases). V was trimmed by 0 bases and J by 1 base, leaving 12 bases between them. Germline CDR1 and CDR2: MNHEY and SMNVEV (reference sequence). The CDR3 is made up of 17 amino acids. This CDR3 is CASSLSSGGITNEKLFF. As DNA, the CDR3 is TGTGCCAGCAGTTTATCGAGCGGGGGCATAACTAATGAAAAACTGTTTTTT.

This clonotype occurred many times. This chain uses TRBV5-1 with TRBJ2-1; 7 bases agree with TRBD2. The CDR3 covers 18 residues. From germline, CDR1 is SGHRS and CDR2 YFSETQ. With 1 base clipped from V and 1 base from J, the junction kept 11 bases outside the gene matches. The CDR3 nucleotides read TGCGCCAGCAGCTTGTTTGATGGACTAGGGATTTCCTACAATGAGCAGTTCTTC. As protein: CASSLFDGLGISYNEQFF.

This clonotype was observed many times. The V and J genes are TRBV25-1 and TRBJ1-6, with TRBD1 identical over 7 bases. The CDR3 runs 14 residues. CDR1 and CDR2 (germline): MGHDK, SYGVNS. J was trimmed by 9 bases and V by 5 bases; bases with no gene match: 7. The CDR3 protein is CASSIQGHGSPLHF. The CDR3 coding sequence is TGTGCCAGCAGTATACAGGGGCACGGTTCACCCCTCCACTTT.

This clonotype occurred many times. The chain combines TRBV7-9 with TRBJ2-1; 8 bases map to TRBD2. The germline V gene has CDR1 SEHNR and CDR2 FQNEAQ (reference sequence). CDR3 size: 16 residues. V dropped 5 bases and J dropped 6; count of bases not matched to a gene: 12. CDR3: CASSPPSGSYPNEQFF. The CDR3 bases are TGTGCCAGCAGCCCACCGAGCGGGAGCTATCCCAATGAGCAGTTCTTC.

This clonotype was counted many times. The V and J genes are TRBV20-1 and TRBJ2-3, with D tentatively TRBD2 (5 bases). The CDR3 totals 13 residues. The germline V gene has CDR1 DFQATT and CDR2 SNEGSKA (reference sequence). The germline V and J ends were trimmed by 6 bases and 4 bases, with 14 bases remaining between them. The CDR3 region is CSAYRTSADTQYF. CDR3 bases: TGCAGTGCCTACCGAACTAGTGCAGATACGCAGTATTTT.

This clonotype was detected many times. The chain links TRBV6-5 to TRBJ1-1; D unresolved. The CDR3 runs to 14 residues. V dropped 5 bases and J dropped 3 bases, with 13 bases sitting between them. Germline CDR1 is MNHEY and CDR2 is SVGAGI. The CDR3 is CASSNTVSYTEAFF. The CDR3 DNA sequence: TGTGCCAGCAGTAACACAGTATCCTACACTGAAGCTTTCTTT.

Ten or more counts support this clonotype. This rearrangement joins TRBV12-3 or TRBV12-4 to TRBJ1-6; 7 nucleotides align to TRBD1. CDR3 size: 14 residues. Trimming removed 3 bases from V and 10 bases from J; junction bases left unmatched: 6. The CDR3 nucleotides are TGTGCCAGCAGTTTTAGGACAGGAGGATCACCCCTCCACTTT. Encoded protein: CASSFRTGGSPLHF.

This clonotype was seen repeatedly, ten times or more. Here the CDR3 reads CAISRAEREFHNEQFF. In nucleotides, the CDR3 is TGTGCCATCAGTCGTGCTGAGCGGGAGTTTCACAATGAGCAGTTCTTC. The chain is built from TRBV10-3 and TRBJ2-1, with 8 nucleotides matching TRBD2. This CDR3 comprises 16 residues. CDR1 is ENHRY, CDR2 SYGVKD, per germline. After removal of 5 bases from V and 5 bases from J, the junction contained 11 bases not matched to a gene.

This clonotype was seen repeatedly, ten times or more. The DNA of the CDR3 is TGTGCCAGCAAAGGACTAGCGGAAAGCGAGCAGTACGTC. Residues: CASKGLAESEQYV. V is TRBV2 and J is TRBJ2-7; the match to TRBD2 covers 10 bases. Germline V gives CDR1 SNHLY, CDR2 FYNNEI. Trimming at V came to 7 bases and at J to 6 bases, leaving 6 bases not matched to a gene. There are 13 residues in the CDR3.

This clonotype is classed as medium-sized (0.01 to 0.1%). The CDR3 DNA reads TGTGCCAGCAGCCAAGAGGGGATGTTATATACGCAGTATTTT. It codes for CASSQEGMLYTQYF. The chain joins TRBV3-1 to TRBJ2-3; D gene ambiguous. The CDR3 is 14 amino acids. Germline CDR1 is LGHDT and CDR2 is YNNKEL (reference sequence). Deletions cut 0 bases from V and 7 bases from J, with 11 bases between.